The 5 T cell receptor beta chains below were found in one sample sequenced in a study of T cell repertoires in cytomegalovirus infection. The antigens for these receptors are not known. Via MiXCR, TCRdb re-called the reads, giving one row per CDR3 protein. The sample holds about 570,000 distinct CDR3 sequences, around 40% seen once. Sequences were derived from cultured PBMCs, sampled from culture after CMV antigen stimulation. The receptor source for this set is a human donor in good health (CMV status not recorded). Some clones in this sample may be carry-over from other donors' samples.

The chain links TRBV6-6 to TRBJ2-3; 7 positions match TRBD1. V was pared by 5 bases and J by 4 bases, with 6 bases of the junction left unmatched. This CDR3 is built from 14 residues. Germline lookup yields CDR1 MNHNY and CDR2 SVGAGI (reference sequence). The CDR3, as DNA: TGTGCCAGCAGTACGGGACAGTTCCCAGATACGCAGTATTTT. Amino acid sequence: CASSTGQFPDTQYF.

This clonotype was recorded a few times. This chain connects TRBV7-2 to TRBJ2-3; maybe TRBD1 (5 bases). Germline V gene data show CDR1 as SGHTA and CDR2 as FQGNSA. The CDR3 is made up of 14 amino acids. V dropped 5 bases and J dropped 5 bases, with 14 bases sitting between them. DNA of the CDR3: TGTGCCAGCAGCCAAGAGACAGACTTAGATACGCAGTATTTT. Its translation is CASSQETDLDTQYF.

The chain combines TRBV20-1 with TRBJ2-5; 13 bases align to TRBD2. Trimming took 6 bases from V and 5 from J; bases not matched to a gene: 3. This CDR3 is 13 amino acids long. Looked up from germline, CDR1 is DFQATT and CDR2 is SNEGSKA (reference sequence). CDR3 protein: CSATSGGEETQYF. In DNA form, the CDR3 reads TGCAGTGCCACTAGCGGGGGGGAGGAGACCCAGTACTTC.

The V and J genes are TRBV10-3 and TRBJ2-7; tentatively, D is TRBD1 (6 bases). V lost 0 bases and J 1 base, leaving 7 bases between the germline ends. Germline CDR1 reads ENHRY; CDR2 reads SYGVKD. CDR3 length: 14 amino acids. The CDR3 spells CAISESGGSYEQYF. CDR3 DNA sequence: TGTGCCATCAGTGAGTCAGGGGGTTCCTACGAGCAGTACTTC.

In its sample, this clonotype was seen a few times. This chain connects TRBV10-3 to TRBJ1-1; no clear D gene. Trimming left V 3 bases short and J 6 bases short, with 14 bases between. There are 14 residues in the CDR3. The germline V gene encodes CDR1 ENHRY and CDR2 SYGVKD. The CDR3 reads CAISEVGKMAEAFF. The CDR3 DNA sequence: TGTGCCATCAGTGAAGTCGGGAAAATGGCTGAAGCTTTCTTT.